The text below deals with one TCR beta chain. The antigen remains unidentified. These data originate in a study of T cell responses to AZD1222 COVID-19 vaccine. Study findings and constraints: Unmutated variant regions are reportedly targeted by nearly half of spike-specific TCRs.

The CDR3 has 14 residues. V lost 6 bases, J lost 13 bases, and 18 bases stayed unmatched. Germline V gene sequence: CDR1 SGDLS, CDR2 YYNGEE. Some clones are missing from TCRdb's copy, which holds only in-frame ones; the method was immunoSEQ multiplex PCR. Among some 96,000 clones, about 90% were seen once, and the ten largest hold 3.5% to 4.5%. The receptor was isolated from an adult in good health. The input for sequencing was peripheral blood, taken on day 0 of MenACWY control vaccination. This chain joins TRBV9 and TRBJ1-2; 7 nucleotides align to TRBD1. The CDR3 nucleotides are TGTGCCAGCACACCGACATCAGACCCGACAGGGATCACCTTC. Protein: CASTPTSDPTGITF.